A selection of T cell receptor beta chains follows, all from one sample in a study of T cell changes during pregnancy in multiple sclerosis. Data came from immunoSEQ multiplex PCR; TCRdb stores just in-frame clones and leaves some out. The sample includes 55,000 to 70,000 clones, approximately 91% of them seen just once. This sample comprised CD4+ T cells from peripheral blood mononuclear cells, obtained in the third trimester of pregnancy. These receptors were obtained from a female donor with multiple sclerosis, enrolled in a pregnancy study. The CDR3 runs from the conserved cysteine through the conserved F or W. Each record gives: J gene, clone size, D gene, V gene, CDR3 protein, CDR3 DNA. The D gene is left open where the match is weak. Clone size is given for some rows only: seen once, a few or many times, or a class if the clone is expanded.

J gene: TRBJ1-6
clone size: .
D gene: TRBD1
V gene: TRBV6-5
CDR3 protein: CASSIQGHNSPLHF
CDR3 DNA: TGTGCCAGCAGTATACAGGGGCATAATTCACCCCTCCACTTT

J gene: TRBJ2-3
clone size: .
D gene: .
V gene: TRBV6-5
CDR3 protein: CASSYSEALQDTQYF
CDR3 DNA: TGTGCCAGCAGTTACTCGGAGGCTCTTCAAGATACGCAGTATTTT

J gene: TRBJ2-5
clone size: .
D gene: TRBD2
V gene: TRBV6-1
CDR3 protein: CASSEVTSGSPTQETQYF
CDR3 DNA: TGTGCCAGCAGTGAAGTGACTAGCGGGAGTCCCACCCAAGAGACCCAGTACTTC

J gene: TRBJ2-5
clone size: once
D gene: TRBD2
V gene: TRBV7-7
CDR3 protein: CASSLGLAGGQETQYF
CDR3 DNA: TGTGCCAGCAGCTTAGGACTAGCGGGGGGCCAAGAGACCCAGTACTTC

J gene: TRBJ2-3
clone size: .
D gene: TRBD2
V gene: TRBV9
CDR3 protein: CASSPLASGRSNTDTQYF
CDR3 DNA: TGTGCCAGCAGCCCCTTGGCTAGCGGGCGGTCGAACACAGATACGCAGTATTTT

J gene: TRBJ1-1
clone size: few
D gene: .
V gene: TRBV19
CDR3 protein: CASSIGQGRFAEAFF
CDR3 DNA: TGTGCCAGTAGTATAGGGCAGGGTAGGTTTGCTGAAGCTTTCTTT

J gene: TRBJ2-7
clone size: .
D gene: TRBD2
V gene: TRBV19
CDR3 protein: CASSIKTAGAYEQYF
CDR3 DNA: TGTGCCAGTAGTATTAAAACGGCGGGAGCCTACGAGCAGTACTTC

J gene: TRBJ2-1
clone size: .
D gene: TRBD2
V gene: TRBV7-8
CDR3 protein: CASRTPGLAFHNEQFF
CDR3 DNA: TGTGCCAGCAGAACTCCGGGACTAGCGTTCCACAATGAGCAGTTCTTC

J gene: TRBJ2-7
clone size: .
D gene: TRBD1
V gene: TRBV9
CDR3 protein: CASSVTGTGFYEQYF
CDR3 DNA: TGTGCCAGCAGCGTCACTGGGACAGGGTTCTACGAGCAGTACTTC

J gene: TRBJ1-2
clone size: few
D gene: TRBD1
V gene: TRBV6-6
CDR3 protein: CASIPQQGTYYGYTF
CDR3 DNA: TGTGCCAGCATCCCTCAACAGGGGACCTACTATGGCTACACCTTC

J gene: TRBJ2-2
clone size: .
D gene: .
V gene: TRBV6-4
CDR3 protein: CASTEGPSTGELFF
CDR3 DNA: TGTGCCAGCACCGAGGGCCCCTCCACCGGGGAGCTGTTTTTT

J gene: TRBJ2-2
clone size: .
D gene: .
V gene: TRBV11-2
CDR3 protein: CASSLDGGAANTGELFF
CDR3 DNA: TGTGCCAGCAGCTTAGATGGCGGGGCTGCGAACACCGGGGAGCTGTTTTTT

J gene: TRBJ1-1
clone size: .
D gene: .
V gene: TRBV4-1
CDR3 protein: CASSQEARLTEAFF
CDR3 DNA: TGCGCCAGCAGCCAAGAGGCCCGATTAACTGAAGCTTTCTTT

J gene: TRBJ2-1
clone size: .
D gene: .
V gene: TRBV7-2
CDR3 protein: CASTPSSSYNEQFF
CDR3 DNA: TGTGCCAGCACCCCTTCCAGCTCCTACAATGAGCAGTTCTTC

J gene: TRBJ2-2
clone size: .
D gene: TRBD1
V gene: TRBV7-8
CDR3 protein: CASSLFEGQGGTGELFF
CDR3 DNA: TGTGCCAGCAGCTTATTCGAGGGACAGGGTGGCACCGGGGAGCTGTTTTTT

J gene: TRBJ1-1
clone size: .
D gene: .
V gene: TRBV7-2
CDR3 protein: CASRPGQGRAEAFF
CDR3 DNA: TGTGCCAGCAGACCGGGACAAGGTCGGGCAGAAGCTTTCTTT

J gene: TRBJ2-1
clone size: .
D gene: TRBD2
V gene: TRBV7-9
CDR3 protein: CASSVGLAGGWVF
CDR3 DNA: TGTGCCAGCAGCGTGGGACTAGCGGGGGGGTGGGTCTTC

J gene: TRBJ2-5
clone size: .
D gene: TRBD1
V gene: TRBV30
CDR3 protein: CAWGTGTGETQYF
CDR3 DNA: TGTGCCTGGGGGACAGGGACCGGGGAGACCCAGTACTTC

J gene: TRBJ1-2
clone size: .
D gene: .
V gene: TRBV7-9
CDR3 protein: CASSLGSSRRGHGYTF
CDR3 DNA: TGTGCCAGCAGCTTAGGATCTTCGCGGCGGGGGCATGGCTACACCTTC

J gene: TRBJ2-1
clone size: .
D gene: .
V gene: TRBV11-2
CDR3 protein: CASSLLSGPPSYNEQFF
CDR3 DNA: TGTGCCAGCAGCTTATTATCCGGTCCCCCCTCCTACAATGAGCAGTTCTTC

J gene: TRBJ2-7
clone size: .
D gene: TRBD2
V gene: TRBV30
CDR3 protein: CAGGLAGGLEQYF
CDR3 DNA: TGTGCCGGCGGACTAGCGGGAGGGCTGGAGCAGTACTTC

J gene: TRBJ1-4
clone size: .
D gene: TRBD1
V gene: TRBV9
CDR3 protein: CASSVAPTGGLEKLFF
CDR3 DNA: TGTGCCAGCAGCGTAGCCCCGACAGGGGGACTTGAAAAACTGTTTTTT

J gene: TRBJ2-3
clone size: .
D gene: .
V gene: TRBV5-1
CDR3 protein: CASRRDGTSTDTQYF
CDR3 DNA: TGCGCCAGCAGACGAGACGGGACTAGCACAGATACGCAGTATTTT

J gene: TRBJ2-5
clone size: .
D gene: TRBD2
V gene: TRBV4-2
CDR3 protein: CASSPGDGLGKETQYF
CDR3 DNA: TGTGCCAGCAGCCCCGGAGACGGACTAGGGAAAGAGACCCAGTACTTC

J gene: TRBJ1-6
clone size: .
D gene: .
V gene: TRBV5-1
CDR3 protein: CASSLISGYNSPLHF
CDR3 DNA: TGCGCCAGCAGCCTGATCTCAGGTTATAATTCACCCCTCCACTTT

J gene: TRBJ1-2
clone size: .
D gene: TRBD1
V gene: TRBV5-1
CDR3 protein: CASSSEGAGSLGYTF
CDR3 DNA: TGCGCCAGCAGTTCCGAGGGGGCAGGGAGCCTTGGCTACACCTTC

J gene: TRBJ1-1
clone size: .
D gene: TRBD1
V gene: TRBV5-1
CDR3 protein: CASSSIPQGQTLNTEAFF
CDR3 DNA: TGCGCCAGCAGCTCCATCCCACAGGGGCAAACCCTTAACACTGAAGCTTTCTTT

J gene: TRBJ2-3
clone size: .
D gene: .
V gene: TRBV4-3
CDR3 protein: CASRRGSSSTDTQYF
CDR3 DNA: TGCGCCAGCCGTCGGGGGTCCTCTAGCACAGATACGCAGTATTTT

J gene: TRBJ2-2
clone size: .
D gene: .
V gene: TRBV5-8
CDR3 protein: CASSLQPNTGELFF
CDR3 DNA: TGTGCCAGCAGCTTACAGCCGAACACCGGGGAGCTGTTTTTT

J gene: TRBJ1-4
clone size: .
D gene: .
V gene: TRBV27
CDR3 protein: CASSFPGSANEKLFF
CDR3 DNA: TGTGCCAGCAGTTTCCCAGGGTCCGCTAATGAAAAACTGTTTTTT

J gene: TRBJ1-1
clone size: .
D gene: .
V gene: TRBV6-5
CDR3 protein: CASSYVSENTEAFF
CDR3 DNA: TGTGCCAGCAGTTACGTGTCAGAGAACACTGAAGCTTTCTTT

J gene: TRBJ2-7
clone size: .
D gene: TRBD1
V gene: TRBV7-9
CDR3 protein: CASSWVGDRGRKYF
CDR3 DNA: TGTGCCAGCAGCTGGGTCGGAGACAGGGGAAGGAAGTACTTC

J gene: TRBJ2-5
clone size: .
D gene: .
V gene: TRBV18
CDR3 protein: CASSPPGGSGTQYF
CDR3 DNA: TGTGCCAGCTCACCTCCTGGGGGCTCGGGGACCCAGTACTTC

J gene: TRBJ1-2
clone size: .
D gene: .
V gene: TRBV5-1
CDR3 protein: CASALGGLDYGYTF
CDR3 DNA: TGCGCCAGCGCCTTGGGGGGACTCGACTATGGCTACACCTTC

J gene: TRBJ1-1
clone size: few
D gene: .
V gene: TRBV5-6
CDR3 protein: CASSLVEPSNTEAFF
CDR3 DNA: TGTGCCAGCAGCTTGGTAGAGCCCTCGAACACTGAAGCTTTCTTT

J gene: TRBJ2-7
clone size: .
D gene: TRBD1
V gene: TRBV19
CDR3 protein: CASSTSRDRPYEQYF
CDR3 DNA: TGTGCCAGTAGTACAAGCCGGGACAGGCCCTACGAGCAGTACTTC

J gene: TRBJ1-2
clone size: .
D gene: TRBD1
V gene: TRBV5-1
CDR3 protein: CASSPGQGNGGYTF
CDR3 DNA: TGCGCCAGCAGTCCGGGACAGGGGAACGGCGGCTACACCTTC

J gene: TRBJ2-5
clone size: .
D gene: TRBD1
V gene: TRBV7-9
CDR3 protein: CASSLFGDRQKTQYF
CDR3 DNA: TGTGCCAGCAGCTTATTTGGGGACAGGCAGAAGACCCAGTACTTC

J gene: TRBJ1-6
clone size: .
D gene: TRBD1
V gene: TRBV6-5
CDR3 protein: CASSYGDSTNSPLHF
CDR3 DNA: TGTGCCAGCAGTTACGGGGACAGTACAAATTCACCCCTCCACTTT

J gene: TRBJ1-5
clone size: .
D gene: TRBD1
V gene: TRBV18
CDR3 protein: CASSGTGSNQPQHF
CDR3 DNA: TGTGCCAGCTCGGGGACAGGGAGTAATCAGCCCCAGCATTTT

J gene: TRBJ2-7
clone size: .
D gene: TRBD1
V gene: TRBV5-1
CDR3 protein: CASSLGSGNRGLTYEQYF
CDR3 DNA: TGCGCCAGCAGCTTGGGTTCCGGGAACAGGGGGCTCACCTACGAGCAGTACTTC

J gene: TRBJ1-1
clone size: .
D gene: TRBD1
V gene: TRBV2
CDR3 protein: CASTDRGLNTEAFF
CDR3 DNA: TGTGCCAGCACGGACAGGGGACTTAACACTGAAGCTTTCTTT

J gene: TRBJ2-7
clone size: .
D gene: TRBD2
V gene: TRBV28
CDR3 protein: CASSLSASGVLRLYF
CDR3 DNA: TGTGCCAGCAGTTTATCGGCTAGCGGAGTCCTCCGTCTGTACTTC

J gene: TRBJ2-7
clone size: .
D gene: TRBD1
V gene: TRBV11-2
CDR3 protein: CASSARDRGSYEQYF
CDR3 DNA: TGTGCCAGCAGCGCCCGGGACAGGGGTTCCTACGAGCAGTACTTC

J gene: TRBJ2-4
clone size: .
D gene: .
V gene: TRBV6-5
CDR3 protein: CASSGTPLAKNIQYF
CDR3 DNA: TGTGCCAGCAGCGGGACTCCACTAGCCAAAAACATTCAGTACTTC

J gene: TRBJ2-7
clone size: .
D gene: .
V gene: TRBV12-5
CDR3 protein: CASGLKTGTTRSYEQYF
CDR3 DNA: TGTGCTAGTGGTTTAAAGACCGGGACAACGCGTTCCTACGAGCAGTACTTC

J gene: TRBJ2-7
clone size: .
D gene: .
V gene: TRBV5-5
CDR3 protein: CASSLGGRLTYEQYF
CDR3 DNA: TGTGCCAGCAGCTTGGGTGGCAGGTTAACCTACGAGCAGTACTTC

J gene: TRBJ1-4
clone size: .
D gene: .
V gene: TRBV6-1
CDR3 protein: CASSAQLIDEKLFF
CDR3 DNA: TGTGCCAGCAGTGCACAGCTCATCGATGAAAAACTGTTTTTT